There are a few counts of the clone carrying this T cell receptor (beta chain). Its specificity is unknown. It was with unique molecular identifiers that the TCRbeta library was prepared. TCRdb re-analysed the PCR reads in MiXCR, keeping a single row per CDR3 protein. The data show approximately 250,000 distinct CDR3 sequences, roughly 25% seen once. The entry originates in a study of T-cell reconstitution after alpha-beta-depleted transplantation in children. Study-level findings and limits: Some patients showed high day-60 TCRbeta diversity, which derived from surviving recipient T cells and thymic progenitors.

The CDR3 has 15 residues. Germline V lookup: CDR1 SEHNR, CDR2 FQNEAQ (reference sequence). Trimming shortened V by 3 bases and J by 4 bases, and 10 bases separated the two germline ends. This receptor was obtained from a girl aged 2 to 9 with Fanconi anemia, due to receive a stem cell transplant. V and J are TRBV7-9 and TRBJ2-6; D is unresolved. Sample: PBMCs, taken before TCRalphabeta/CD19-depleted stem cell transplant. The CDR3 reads CASSFISGGANVLTF. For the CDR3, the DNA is TGTGCCAGCAGCTTTATCTCCGGGGGGGCCAACGTCCTGACTTTC.